Below are 10 T cell receptor beta chains sequenced from a single sample in a study of vaccination effects on CD4 cells after COVID-19. Sequencing followed a ViraFEST assay step that expanded antigen-specific CD4+ T cells with viral peptide pools. Cultured cells yielded isolated CD4+ T cells after about ten days. The person had PCR-confirmed SARS-CoV-2 infection between March and December 2020. TCRdb keeps only in-frame clones here, not all; method: immunoSEQ multiplex PCR. The sample records approximately 26,000 clones, 60% to 80% being singletons. Which antigens these TCRs recognize remains unknown. Sample: CD4+ T cells from PBMCs cultured with HCoV-NL63 spike peptides, taken before COVID-19 vaccination. The receptors come from a human donor who had a prior SARS-CoV-2 infection.

This sequence joins TRBV5-8 and TRBJ2-1; 10 nucleotides match TRBD1. The germline V gene has CDR1 SGHTS and CDR2 YDEGEE. The CDR3 runs 16 residues. Trimming at V came to 2 bases and at J to 6 bases, leaving 8 bases not matched to a gene. In DNA form, the CDR3 reads TGTGCCAGCAGCTTCCGAGGGACAGGGGTCCGCAATGAGCAGTTCTTC. It codes for CASSFRGTGVRNEQFF.

The V call is TRBV2, the J call TRBJ1-6; 7 bases align to TRBD1. Trimming removed 5 bases from V and 0 bases from J; junction bases left unmatched: 1. Germline V gives CDR1 SNHLY, CDR2 FYNNEI. CDR3 length equals 15 residues. The CDR3 nucleotides read TGTGCCAGCAGTAGACAGGGCTCCTATAATTCACCCCTCCACTTT. Translation gives CASSRQGSYNSPLHF.

V and J are TRBV4-3 and TRBJ1-2; TRBD1 matches 7 bases. The ends lost 2 bases at V and 4 bases at J; junction bases unmatched: 4. The CDR3 totals 14 residues. From germline, CDR1 is LGHNA and CDR2 YSLEER. The CDR3 nucleotides read TGCGCCAGCAGCCAAAATGGACAGGTCTATGGCTACACCTTC. This encodes CASSQNGQVYGYTF.

V is TRBV10-2 and J is TRBJ1-4, with TRBD1 matching 9 bases. The CDR3 is 15 amino acids. Germline V CDR1 and CDR2: WSHSY, SAAADI. V dropped 3 bases and J dropped 7; count of bases not matched to a gene: 6. The chain's CDR3 is CASSDYDRGSEKLFF. The DNA for the CDR3 is TGCGCCAGCAGTGATTACGACAGGGGGAGTGAAAAACTGTTTTTT.

This clone was picked up one time. CDR3: CASSPFPPTSTDTQYF. The CDR3 bases are TGTGCCAGCAGCCCCTTCCCCCCCACTAGCACAGATACGCAGTATTTT. The chain joins TRBV7-6 to TRBJ2-3; D gene uncertain. Trimming stripped 5 bases from V and 0 bases from J, with 15 bases between. The germline V gene encodes CDR1 SGHVS and CDR2 FNYEAQ. This CDR3 has 16 amino acids.

The CDR3 is CASSNRDQNIQYF. As DNA, the CDR3 is TGTGCCAGCAGTAACCGGGACCAAAACATTCAGTACTTC. The chain has TRBV5-4 and TRBJ2-4; D possibly matches TRBD1 or TRBD2 (5 bases each). Trimming took 5 bases from V and 5 from J, leaving 11 bases between them. The CDR3 is 13 amino acids. CDR1 SGHNT and CDR2 YYREEE come from the germline V gene (reference sequence).

The chain links TRBV5-8 to TRBJ2-5, with 8 positions matching TRBD2. The germline CDR1 and CDR2 sequences are SGHTS and YDEGEE. The CDR3 extends over 13 amino acids. Germline trimming cut 1 base from V and 4 bases from J; bases unmatched to any gene: 0. The CDR3 protein is CASSLTSGETQYF. In DNA form, the CDR3 reads TGTGCCAGCAGCTTGACTAGCGGAGAGACCCAGTACTTC. Using reference TRBV5-8 and TRBJ2-5 for the parts outside the CDR3, the full variable domain is EAGVTQSPTHLIKTRGQQATLRCSPISGHTSVYWYQQALGLGLQFLLWYDEGEERNRGNFPPRFSGRQFPNYSSELNVNALELEDSALYLCASSLTSGETQYFGPGTRLLVL.

The chain joins TRBV5-4 to TRBJ2-7; TRBD1 aligns across 9 bases. CDR3 length equals 15 residues. V gave up 4 bases and J gave up 7 bases; unmatched junction bases: 12. Germline CDR1 and CDR2: SGHNT and YYREEE (reference sequence). CDR3 sequence reads: CASSNRDRAEGEQYF. In DNA form, the CDR3 reads TGTGCCAGCAGCAATAGGGACAGGGCAGAGGGGGAGCAGTACTTC.

The chain carries TRBV10-3 and TRBJ1-4; 8 bases are shared with TRBD1. Germline V gene lookup returns CDR1 ENHRY and CDR2 SYGVKD. Trimming at V came to 5 bases and at J to 6 bases, leaving 2 bases not matched to a gene. CDR3 length: 13 residues. The CDR3 here is CAISRQGHEKLFF. In DNA form, the CDR3 reads TGTGCCATCAGTAGACAGGGGCATGAAAAACTGTTTTTT.

The V and J genes are TRBV5-4 and TRBJ1-2; 7 bases agree with TRBD1. Germline V gives CDR1 SGHNT, CDR2 YYREEE (reference sequence). The ends lost 0 bases at V and 7 bases at J; junction bases unmatched: 3. This CDR3 is 13 amino acids long. DNA for the CDR3: TGTGCCAGCAGCTTGGTTCAGGGGGGTGGCTACACCTTC. Residues: CASSLVQGGGYTF.